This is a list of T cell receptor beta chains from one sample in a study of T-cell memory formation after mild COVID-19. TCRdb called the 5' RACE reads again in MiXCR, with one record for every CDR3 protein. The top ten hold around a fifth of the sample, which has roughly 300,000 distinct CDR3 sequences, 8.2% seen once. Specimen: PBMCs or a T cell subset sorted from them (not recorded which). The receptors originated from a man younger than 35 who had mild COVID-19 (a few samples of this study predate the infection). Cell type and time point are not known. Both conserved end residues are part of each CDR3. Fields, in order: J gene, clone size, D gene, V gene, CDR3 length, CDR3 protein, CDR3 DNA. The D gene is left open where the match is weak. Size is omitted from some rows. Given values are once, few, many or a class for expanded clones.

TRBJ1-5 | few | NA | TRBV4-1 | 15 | CASSESTHSNQPQHF | TGCGCCAGCAGCGAAAGCACACATAGCAATCAGCCCCAGCATTTT
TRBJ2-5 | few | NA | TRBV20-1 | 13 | CSAGQGNQETQYF | TGCAGTGCCGGGCAGGGAAACCAAGAGACCCAGTACTTC
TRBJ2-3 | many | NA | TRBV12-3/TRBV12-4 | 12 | CASSDHTDTQYF | TGTGCCAGCAGCGATCACACAGATACGCAGTATTTT
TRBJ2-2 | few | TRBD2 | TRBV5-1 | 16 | CASSLAASGGTGELFF | TGCGCCAGCAGCTTGGCCGCTAGCGGGGGAACCGGGGAGCTGTTTTTT
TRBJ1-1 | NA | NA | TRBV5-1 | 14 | CASRRPGMNTEAFF | TGCGCCAGCAGGCGTCCCGGAATGAACACTGAAGCTTTCTTT
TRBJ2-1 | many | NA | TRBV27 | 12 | CASSLQGDEQFF | TGTGCCAGCAGTTTACAGGGTGATGAGCAGTTCTTC
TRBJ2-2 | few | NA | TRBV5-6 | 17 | CASTLHPGTTNTGELFF | TGTGCCAGCACCCTACACCCCGGGACAACGAACACCGGGGAGCTGTTTTTT
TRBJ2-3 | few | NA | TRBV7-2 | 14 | CASSPLSSTDTQYF | TGTGCCAGCAGCCCGTTATCTAGCACAGATACGCAGTATTTT
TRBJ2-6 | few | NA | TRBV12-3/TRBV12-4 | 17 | CASKPGLMYSGANVLTF | TGTGCCAGCAAGCCGGGACTGATGTACTCTGGGGCCAACGTCCTGACTTTC
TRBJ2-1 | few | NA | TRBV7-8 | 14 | CASSPTKGAGEQFF | TGTGCCAGCAGCCCAACCAAGGGGGCGGGGGAGCAGTTCTTC
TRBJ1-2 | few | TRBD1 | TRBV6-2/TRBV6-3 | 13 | CASSSRTGVGYTF | TGTGCCAGCAGTTCGCGGACAGGGGTTGGCTACACCTTC
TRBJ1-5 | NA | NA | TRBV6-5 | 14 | CASGTGSSNQPQHF | TGTGCCAGTGGAACAGGGAGTAGCAATCAGCCCCAGCATTTT
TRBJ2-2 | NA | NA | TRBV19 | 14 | CASSIAHSAGELFF | TGTGCCAGTAGTATAGCTCACTCGGCCGGGGAGCTGTTTTTT
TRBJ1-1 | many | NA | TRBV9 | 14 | CASTQQTTNTEAFF | TGTGCCAGCACCCAACAGACGACGAACACTGAAGCTTTCTTT
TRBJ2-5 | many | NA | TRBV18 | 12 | CASSPGSETQYF | TGTGCCAGCTCACCAGGGAGCGAGACCCAGTACTTC
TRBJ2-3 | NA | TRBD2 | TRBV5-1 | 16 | CASSLVPAGKGDTQYF | TGCGCCAGCAGCTTGGTACCAGCGGGGAAGGGAGATACGCAGTATTTT
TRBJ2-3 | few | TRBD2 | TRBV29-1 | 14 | CSVGLAGVGDTQYF | TGCAGCGTTGGTCTAGCGGGGGTCGGAGATACGCAGTATTTT
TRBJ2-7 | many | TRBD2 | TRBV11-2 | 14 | CASAPGRGGTYLSF | TGTGCCAGCGCTCCCGGGCGGGGGGGGACTTACCTGAGCTTC
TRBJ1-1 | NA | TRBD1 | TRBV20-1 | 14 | CGLGDRAKRAEAFF | TGCGGACTAGGGGACAGGGCCAAAAGAGCTGAAGCTTTCTTT
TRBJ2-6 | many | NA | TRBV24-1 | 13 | CATSGAGANVLTF | TGTGCCACCAGTGGGGCTGGGGCCAACGTCCTGACTTTC
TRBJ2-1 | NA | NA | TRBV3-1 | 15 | CASSQDRVPYNEQFF | TGTGCCAGCAGCCAAGACCGGGTACCCTACAATGAGCAGTTCTTC
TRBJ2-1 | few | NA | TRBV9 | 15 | CASSVGGRGSNEQFF | TGTGCCAGCAGCGTAGGGGGGCGCGGGTCTAATGAGCAGTTCTTC
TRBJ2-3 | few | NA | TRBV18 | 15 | CASSLNYRGTDTQYF | TGTGCCAGCTCACTGAATTACAGGGGCACAGATACGCAGTATTTT
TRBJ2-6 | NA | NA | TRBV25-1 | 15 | CASSVMNSGANVLTF | TGTGCCAGCAGCGTAATGAACTCTGGGGCCAACGTCCTGACTTTC
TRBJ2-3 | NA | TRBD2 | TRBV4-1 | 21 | CASSQEALGTSGEKNTDTQYF | TGCGCCAGCAGCCAAGAAGCTTTGGGGACTAGCGGGGAGAAAAACACAGATACGCAGTATTTT
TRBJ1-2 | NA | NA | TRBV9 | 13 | CASSSGGRYGYTF | TGTGCCAGCAGCTCGGGGGGACGCTATGGCTACACCTTC
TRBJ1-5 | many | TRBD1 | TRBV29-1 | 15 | CSVSQGLLGNQPQHF | TGCAGCGTCTCACAGGGGTTATTAGGCAATCAGCCCCAGCATTTT
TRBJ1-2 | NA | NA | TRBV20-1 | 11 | CSSLLIYGYTF | TGCAGTTCCCTACTGATATATGGCTACACCTTC
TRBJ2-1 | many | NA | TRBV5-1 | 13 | CASSPGTYNEQFF | TGCGCCAGCAGCCCTGGGACCTACAATGAGCAGTTCTTC
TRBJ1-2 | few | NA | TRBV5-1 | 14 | CASSLRSDRYGYTF | TGCGCCAGCAGCTTGAGGAGTGACAGATATGGCTACACCTTC
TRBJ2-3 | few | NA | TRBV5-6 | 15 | CASSLGGVYTDTQYF | TGTGCCAGCAGCTTGGGCGGGGTATACACAGATACGCAGTATTTT
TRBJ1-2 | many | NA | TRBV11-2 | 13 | CASSLGGNYGYTF | TGTGCCAGCAGCTTAGGGGGTAACTATGGCTACACCTTC
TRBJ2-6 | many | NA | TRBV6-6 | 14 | CASSNPGGANVLTF | TGTGCCAGCAGTAACCCAGGGGGGGCCAACGTCCTGACTTTC
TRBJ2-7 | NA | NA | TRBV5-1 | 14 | CASFKGWDSYEQYF | TGCGCCAGCTTCAAAGGGTGGGACTCCTACGAGCAGTACTTC
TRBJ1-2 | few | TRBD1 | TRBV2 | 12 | CASRDRASGYTF | TGTGCCAGCAGGGACAGGGCGAGTGGCTACACCTTC
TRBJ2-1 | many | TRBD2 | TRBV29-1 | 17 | CSVVSTTWRGGYNEQFF | TGCAGCGTTGTCAGCACCACCTGGCGGGGGGGATACAATGAGCAGTTCTTC